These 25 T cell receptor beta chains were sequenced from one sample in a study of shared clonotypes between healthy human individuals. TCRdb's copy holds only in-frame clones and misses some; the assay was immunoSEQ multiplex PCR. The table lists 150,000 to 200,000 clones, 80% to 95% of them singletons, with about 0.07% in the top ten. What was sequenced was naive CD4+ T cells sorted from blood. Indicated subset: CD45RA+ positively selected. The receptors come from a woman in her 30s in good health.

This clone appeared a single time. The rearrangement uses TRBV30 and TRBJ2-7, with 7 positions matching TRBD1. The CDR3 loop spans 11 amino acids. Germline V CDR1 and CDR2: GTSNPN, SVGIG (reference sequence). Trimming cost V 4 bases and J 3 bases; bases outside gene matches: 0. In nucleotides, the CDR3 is TGTGCCTGGACAGGGGGCTACGAGCAGTACTTC. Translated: CAWTGGYEQYF. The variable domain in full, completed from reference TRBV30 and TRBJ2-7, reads SQTIHQWPATLVQPVGSPLSLECTVEGTSNPNLYWYRQAAGRGLQLLFYSVGIGQISSEVPQNLSASRPQDRQFILSSKKLLLSDSGFYLCAWTGGYEQYFGPGTRLTVT.

In nucleotides, the CDR3 is TGTGCCTGGAGTGTAATCGGCTACGAGCAGTACTTC. It yields the protein CAWSVIGYEQYF. This chain links TRBV30 with TRBJ2-7; D is undetermined. There are 12 residues in the CDR3. Trimming cost V 0 bases and J 3 bases, with 6 bases left between them. CDR1 is GTSNPN and CDR2 is SVGIG in the germline V gene (reference sequence).

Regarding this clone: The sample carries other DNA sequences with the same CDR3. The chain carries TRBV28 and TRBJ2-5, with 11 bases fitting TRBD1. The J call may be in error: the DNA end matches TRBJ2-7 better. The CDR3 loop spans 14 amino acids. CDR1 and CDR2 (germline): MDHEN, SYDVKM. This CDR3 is CASRGQGDSYEQYF. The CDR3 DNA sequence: TGTGCCAGCAGGGGACAGGGGGATTCCTACGAGCAGTACTTC.

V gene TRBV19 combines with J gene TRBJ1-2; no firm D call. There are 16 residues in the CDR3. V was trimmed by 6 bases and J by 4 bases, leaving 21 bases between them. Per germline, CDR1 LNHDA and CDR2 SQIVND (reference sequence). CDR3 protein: CASSVSNRNMVYGYTF. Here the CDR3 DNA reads TGTGCCAGTAGCGTCTCCAACAGAAATATGGTCTATGGCTACACCTTC.

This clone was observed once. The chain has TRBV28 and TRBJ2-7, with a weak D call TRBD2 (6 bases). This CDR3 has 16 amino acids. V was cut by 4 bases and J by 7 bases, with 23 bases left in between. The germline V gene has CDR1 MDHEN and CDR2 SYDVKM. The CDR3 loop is CASSSSALRPRGEQYF. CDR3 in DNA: TGTGCCAGCAGTTCCTCTGCACTCCGCCCTCGGGGGGAGCAGTACTTC.

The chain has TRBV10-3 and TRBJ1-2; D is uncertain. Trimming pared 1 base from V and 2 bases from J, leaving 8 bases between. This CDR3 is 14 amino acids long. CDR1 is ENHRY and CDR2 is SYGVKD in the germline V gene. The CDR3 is CAISEWVGNYGYTF. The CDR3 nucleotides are TGTGCCATCAGTGAGTGGGTAGGAAACTATGGCTACACCTTC.

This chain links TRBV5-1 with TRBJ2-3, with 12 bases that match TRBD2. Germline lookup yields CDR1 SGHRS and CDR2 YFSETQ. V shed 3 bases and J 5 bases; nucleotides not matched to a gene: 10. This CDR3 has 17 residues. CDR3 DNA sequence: TGCGCCAGCAGCTGGGGAAGACTAGCGGGAGAAAGAGATACGCAGTATTTT. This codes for CASSWGRLAGERDTQYF. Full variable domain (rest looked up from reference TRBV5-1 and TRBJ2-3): KAGVTQTPRYLIKTRGQQVTLSCSPISGHRSVSWYQQTPGQGLQFLFEYFSETQRNKGNFPGRFSGRQFSNSRSEMNVSTLELGDSALYLCASSWGRLAGERDTQYFGPGTRLTVL.

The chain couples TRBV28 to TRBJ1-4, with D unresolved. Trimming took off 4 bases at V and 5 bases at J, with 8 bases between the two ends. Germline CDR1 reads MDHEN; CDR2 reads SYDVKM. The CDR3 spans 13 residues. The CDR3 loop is CASSSQMNEKLFF. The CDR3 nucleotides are TGTGCCAGCAGTTCACAGATGAATGAAAAACTGTTTTTT.

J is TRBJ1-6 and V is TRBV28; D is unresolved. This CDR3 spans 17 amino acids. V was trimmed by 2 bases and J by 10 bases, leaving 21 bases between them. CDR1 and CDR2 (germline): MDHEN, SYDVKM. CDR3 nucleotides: TGTGCCAGCAGTTTAGGATTGAGGACTTCCCCTAGGTCACCCCTCCACTTT. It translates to CASSLGLRTSPRSPLHF.

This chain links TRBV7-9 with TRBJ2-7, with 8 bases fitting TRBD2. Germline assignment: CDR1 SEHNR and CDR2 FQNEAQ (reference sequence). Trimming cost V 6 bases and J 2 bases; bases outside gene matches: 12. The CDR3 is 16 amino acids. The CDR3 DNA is TGTGCCAGCAGTCGTCAATCTAGCGGGTATGCCTACGAGCAGTACTTC. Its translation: CASSRQSSGYAYEQYF.

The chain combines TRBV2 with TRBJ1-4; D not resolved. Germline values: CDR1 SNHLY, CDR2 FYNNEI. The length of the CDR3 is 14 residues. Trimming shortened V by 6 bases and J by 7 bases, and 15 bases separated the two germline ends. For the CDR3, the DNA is TGTGCCAGCAGGCGGACCTGGGGTGGTGAAAAACTGTTTTTT. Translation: CASRRTWGGEKLFF.

The CDR3 coding sequence is TGTGCCAGCAGTAAACCCCCTACAAGGGGCCTTTTTAATGAGCAGTTCTTC. Protein: CASSKPPTRGLFNEQFF. The chain joins TRBV27 to TRBJ2-1, with a possible D match to TRBD1 (5 bases). V dropped 5 bases and J dropped 7 bases, with 24 bases sitting between them. Germline CDR1 is MNHEY and CDR2 is SMNVEV (reference sequence). This CDR3 has 17 amino acids.

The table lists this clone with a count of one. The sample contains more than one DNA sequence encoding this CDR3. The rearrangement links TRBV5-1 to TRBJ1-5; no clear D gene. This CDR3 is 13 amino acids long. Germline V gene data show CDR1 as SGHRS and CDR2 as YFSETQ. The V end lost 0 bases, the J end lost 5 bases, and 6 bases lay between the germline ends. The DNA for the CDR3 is TGCGCCAGCAGCTTGGGTAGGGATCAGCCCCAGCATTTT. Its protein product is CASSLGRDQPQHF. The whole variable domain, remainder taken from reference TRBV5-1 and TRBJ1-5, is KAGVTQTPRYLIKTRGQQVTLSCSPISGHRSVSWYQQTPGQGLQFLFEYFSETQRNKGNFPGRFSGRQFSNSRSEMNVSTLELGDSALYLCASSLGRDQPQHFGDGTRLSIL.

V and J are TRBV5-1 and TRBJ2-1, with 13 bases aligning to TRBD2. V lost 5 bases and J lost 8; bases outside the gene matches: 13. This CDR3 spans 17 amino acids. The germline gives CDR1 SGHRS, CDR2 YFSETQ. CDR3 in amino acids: CASSASPGTSGEYEQFF. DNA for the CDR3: TGCGCCAGCAGTGCAAGTCCCGGGACTAGCGGGGAGTATGAGCAGTTCTTC.

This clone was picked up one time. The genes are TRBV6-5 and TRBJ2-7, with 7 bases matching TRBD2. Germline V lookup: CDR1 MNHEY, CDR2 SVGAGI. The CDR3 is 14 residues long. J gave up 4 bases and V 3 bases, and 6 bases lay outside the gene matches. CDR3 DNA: TGTGCCAGCAGTTATGAGCGGGATGGTTACGAGCAGTACTTC. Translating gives CASSYERDGYEQYF.

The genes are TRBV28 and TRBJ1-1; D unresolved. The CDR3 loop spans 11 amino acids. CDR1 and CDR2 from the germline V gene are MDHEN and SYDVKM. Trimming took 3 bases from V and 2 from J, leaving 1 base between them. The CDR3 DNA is TGTGCCAGCAGTTTTAACACTGAAGCTTTCTTT. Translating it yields CASSFNTEAFF. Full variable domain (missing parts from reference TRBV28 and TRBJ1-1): DVKVTQSSRYLVKRTGEKVFLECVQDMDHENMFWYRQDPGLGLRLIYFSYDVKMKEKGDIPEGYSVSREKKERFSLILESASTNQTSMYLCASSFNTEAFFGQGTRLTVV.

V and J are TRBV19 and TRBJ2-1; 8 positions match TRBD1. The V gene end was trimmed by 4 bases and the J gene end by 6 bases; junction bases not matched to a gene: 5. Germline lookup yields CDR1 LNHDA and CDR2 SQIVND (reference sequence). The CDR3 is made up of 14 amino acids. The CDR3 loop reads CASSTGGNGNEQFF. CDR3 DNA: TGTGCCAGTAGTACAGGGGGCAACGGCAATGAGCAGTTCTTC.

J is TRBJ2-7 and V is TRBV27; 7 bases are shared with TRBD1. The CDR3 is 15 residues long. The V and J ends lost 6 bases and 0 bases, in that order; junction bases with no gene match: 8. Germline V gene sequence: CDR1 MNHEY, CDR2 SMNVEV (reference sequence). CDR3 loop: CASSSGQKLSYEQYF. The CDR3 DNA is TGTGCCAGCAGCTCGGGACAGAAGCTCTCCTACGAGCAGTACTTC.

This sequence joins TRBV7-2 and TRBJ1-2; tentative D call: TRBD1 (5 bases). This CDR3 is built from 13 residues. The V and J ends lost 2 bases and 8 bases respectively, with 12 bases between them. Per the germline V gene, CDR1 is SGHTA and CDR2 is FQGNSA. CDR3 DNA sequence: TGTGCCAGCAGCTTAAGGGGTGAGGGCGGCTACACCTTC. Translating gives CASSLRGEGGYTF.

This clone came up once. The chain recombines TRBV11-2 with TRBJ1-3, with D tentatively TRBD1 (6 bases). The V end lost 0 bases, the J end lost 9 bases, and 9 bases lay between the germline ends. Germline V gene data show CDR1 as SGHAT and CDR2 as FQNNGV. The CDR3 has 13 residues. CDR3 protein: CASSLEEGGTIYF. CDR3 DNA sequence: TGTGCCAGCAGCTTAGAGGAGGGGGGCACCATATATTTT.

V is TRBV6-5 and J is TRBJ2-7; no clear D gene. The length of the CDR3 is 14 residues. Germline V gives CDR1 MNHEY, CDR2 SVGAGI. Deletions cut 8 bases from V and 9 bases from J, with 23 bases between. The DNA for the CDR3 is TGTGCCAGCCTAAGCCCGGGTCTCAATAGTGTGCAGTACTTC. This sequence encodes CASLSPGLNSVQYF.

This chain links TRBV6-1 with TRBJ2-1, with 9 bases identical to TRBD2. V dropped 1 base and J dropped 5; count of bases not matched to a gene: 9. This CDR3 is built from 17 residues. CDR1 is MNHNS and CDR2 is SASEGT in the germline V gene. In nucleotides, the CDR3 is TGTGCCAGCAGTGAAGATGGCGGGAGGGCCGGGAACAATGAGCAGTTCTTC. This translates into CASSEDGGRAGNNEQFF.

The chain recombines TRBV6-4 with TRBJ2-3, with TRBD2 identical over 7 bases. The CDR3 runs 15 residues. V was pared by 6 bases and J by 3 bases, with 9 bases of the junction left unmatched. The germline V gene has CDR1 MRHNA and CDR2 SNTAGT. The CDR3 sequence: CASSREAGVTDTQYF. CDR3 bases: TGTGCCAGCAGCCGAGAGGCGGGAGTTACAGATACGCAGTATTTT.

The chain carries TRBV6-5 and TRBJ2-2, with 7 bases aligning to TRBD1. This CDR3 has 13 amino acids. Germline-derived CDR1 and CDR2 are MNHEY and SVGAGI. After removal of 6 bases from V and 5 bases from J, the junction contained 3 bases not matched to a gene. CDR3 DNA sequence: TGTGCCAGCAGCTACAGGGGAACCGGGGAGCTGTTTTTT. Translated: CASSYRGTGELFF.

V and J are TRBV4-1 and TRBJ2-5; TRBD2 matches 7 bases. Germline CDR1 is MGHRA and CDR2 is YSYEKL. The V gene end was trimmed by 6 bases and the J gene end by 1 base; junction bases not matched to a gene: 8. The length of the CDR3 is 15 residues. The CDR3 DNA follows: TGCGCCAGCAGGAAGTCGGGAGGTACCCAAGAGACCCAGTACTTC. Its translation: CASRKSGGTQETQYF.